The next 20 T cell receptor beta chains were all read from a single sample in a study of tumor and adjacent non-tumor tissue in lung cancer. This sample's RNA came from whole unsorted tissue. TCRbeta libraries were built with three rounds of nested PCR, modified from ARM-PCR. Each CDR3 protein gets one entry after TCRdb re-called the multiplex PCR reads with MiXCR. The table includes fewer than 120,000 distinct CDR3 sequences, 84% detected once. Sequenced input: lung tumor tissue. The receptors originated from an older man with non-small cell lung cancer.

Points on this clonotype: The junction does not match germline at one end; this may be a read error. This sequence joins TRBV11-2 and TRBJ2-7, with D perhaps TRBD2 (5 bases). This CDR3 spans 13 amino acids. Germline V gives CDR1 SGHAT, CDR2 FQNNGV. The chain's CDR3 is CVISEWTEGEQHF. The CDR3 nucleotides read TGTGTCATCAGCGAATGGACCGAGGGCGAGCAGCACTTC.

This clonotype was counted ten times or more. V and J are TRBV20-1 and TRBJ2-2; either TRBD1 or TRBD2 may fit D (5 bases each). V lost 6 bases to trimming and J lost 3 bases, with 14 bases between them. The CDR3 length is 14 residues. Per the germline V gene, CDR1 is DFQATT and CDR2 is SNEGSKA (reference sequence). The CDR3 nucleotides are TGCAGTGCAAGGGACCGCCCCGACACCGGGGAGCTGTTTTTT. Encoded protein: CSARDRPDTGELFF.

As concerns this clonotype: A much larger clone differs from this one at a single base, so this may be a read error. The chain uses TRBV5-5 and TRBJ1-2, with TRBD1 as a possible D gene (6 bases). Looked up from germline, CDR1 is SGHKS and CDR2 is YYEKEE (reference sequence). The CDR3 totals 13 residues. The V end lost 4 bases, the J end lost 10 bases, and 17 bases lay between the germline ends. CDR3 in DNA: TGTGCCAGCAGCAGGGGGGGGTCTGGTCACTACACCTTC. This sequence encodes CASSRGGSGHYTF.

This clonotype was detected only once. Just one base apart from a much larger clone, this may be a read error. The gene calls are TRBV5-1 and TRBJ2-4; a possible D gene is TRBD2 (5 bases). The germline V gene has CDR1 SGHRS and CDR2 YFSETQ. The length of the CDR3 is 14 residues. CDR3 sequence: CASSPRGAKNIQCF. The DNA for the CDR3 is TGCGCCAGCAGCCCTCGGGGAGCCAAAAACATTCAGTGCTTC. Full variable domain (missing parts from reference TRBV5-1 and TRBJ2-4): KAGVTQTPRYLIKTRGQQVTLSCSPISGHRSVSWYQQTPGQGLQFLFEYFSETQRNKGNFPGRFSGRQFSNSRSEMNVSTLELGDSALYLCASSPRGAKNIQCFGAGTRLSVL.

The V call is TRBV4-2, the J call TRBJ1-5; D unresolved. Germline CDR1 LGHNA, CDR2 YNFKEQ. The CDR3 contains 15 residues. With 3 bases removed from V and 0 bases from J, the gap between germline ends came to 9 bases. CDR3 in amino acids: CASSHDTYSNQPQHF. Here the CDR3 DNA reads TGTGCCAGCAGCCATGACACTTATAGCAATCAGCCCCAGCATTTT.

Concerning this clonotype: This may stem from a read error, because a much larger clone lies one nucleotide away. The gene calls are TRBV20-1 and TRBJ2-1; 13 bases align to TRBD2. The germline V gene has CDR1 DFQATT and CDR2 SNEGSKA (reference sequence). The CDR3 extends over 16 amino acids. CDR3 DNA sequence: TGCAGTGCTAGACAGGGACTAGCGGGGAAGCACAATGAGAAGTTCTTC. It specifies CSARQGLAGKHNEKFF.

To note about this clonotype: The CDR3 does not close with the conserved phenylalanine or tryptophan, likely indicating a read error. V and J are TRBV6-6 and TRBJ1-3, with 10 bases lining up with TRBD1. In germline, CDR1 is MNHNY, CDR2 SVGAGI (reference sequence). This CDR3 contains 15 residues. CDR3 nucleotide sequence: TGTGCTAGTAGCATCTTGGGACAGGGGGGAAACACCATATATTCT. This translates into CASSILGQGGNTIYS.

As concerns this clonotype: Because it lacks the conserved phenylalanine or tryptophan at the end, this CDR3 is likely a read error. This chain connects TRBV29-1 to TRBJ1-1; maybe TRBD1 (6 bases). Trimming stripped 2 bases from V and 4 bases from J, with 14 bases between. Germline loops: CDR1 SQVTM, CDR2 ANQGSEA. This CDR3 region has 14 residues. CDR3 residues: CSVEQGTAGTEAFL. The DNA for the CDR3 is TGCAGCGTTGAACAGGGGACTGCTGGCACTGAAGCTTTCTTA.

With respect to this clonotype: The junction departs from germline at one end; a sequencing error may be responsible. The chain uses TRBV6-2 or TRBV6-3 and TRBJ2-2, with D possibly TRBD2 on 5 matching bases. The germline V gene has CDR1 MNHEY and CDR2 SVGEGT. The CDR3 covers 13 residues. The DNA of the CDR3 is TGTGTCAGCAGCAGAATTAACACCGGGGAGCTGTTTTTC. Translation: CVSSRINTGELFF.

This clonotype was seen a single time. An end of the junction differs from the germline gene, which may be a read error. This chain joins TRBV11-3 and TRBJ2-1, with 14 bases that match TRBD2. Germline CDR1 reads SGHNT; CDR2 reads YENEEA. The CDR3 runs 17 residues. The CDR3 reads CASSLLGTSGGYSEQIF. The CDR3 DNA reads TGTGCTAGCAGCCTCCTAGGGACTAGCGGGGGATACAGTGAGCAGATCTTC.

This clonotype ranks as large. The rearrangement joins TRBV29-1 to TRBJ2-7; D not resolved. Trimming pared 3 bases from V and 1 base from J, leaving 7 bases between. CDR1 is SQVTM and CDR2 is ANQGSEA in the germline V gene. CDR3 length equals 12 residues. In nucleotides, the CDR3 is TGCAGCGTTGATGACGGTTCCTACGAGCAGTACTTC. As protein: CSVDDGSYEQYF.

This clonotype showed up just once. As DNA, the CDR3 is TGTGCCAGCAGTTACTCTGGGCTAGCGGGACCCCCGGAGTCCGAGCAGTACTTC. Protein sequence: CASSYSGLAGPPESEQYF. The J gene is TRBJ2-7, the V gene TRBV6-5; TRBD2 matches at 9 bases. This CDR3 is 18 amino acids long. CDR1 and CDR2 (germline): MNHEY, SVGAGI. J lost 6 bases, V lost 0 bases, and 15 bases had no gene match.

As concerns this clonotype: The junction does not match germline at one end; this may be a read error. The rearrangement links TRBV6-2 or TRBV6-3 to TRBJ2-1, with D possibly called TRBD1 or TRBD2 (6 bases each). The CDR3 covers 16 residues. Germline loops: CDR1 MNHEY, CDR2 SVGEGT. CDR3 DNA: TGTGCCTGCAGCACGCACGGGGGCCGCTCCTACAATGAGCAGTTCTTC. Protein: CACSTHGGRSYNEQFF.

Remarks on this clonotype: An end of the junction does not agree with germline; a read error may underlie this. The chain employs TRBV20-1 and TRBJ2-3; TRBD2 might be the D (6 bases). CDR3 length equals 15 residues. Germline CDR1 reads DFQATT; CDR2 reads SNEGSKA (reference sequence). CDR3 DNA: TGCAGTACTAGAGATTGGGGGGTTAGCACAGATACGCGGTATTTT. As protein: CSTRDWGVSTDTRYF.

This clonotype occurred once. Likely a read error: the CDR3 ends without its conserved phenylalanine or tryptophan. J is TRBJ2-7 and V is TRBV28; possibly TRBD2 for D (6 bases). From germline, CDR1 is MDHEN and CDR2 SYDVKM. This CDR3 spans 15 amino acids. CDR3 nucleotides: TGTACCAGCACTTCCCGGCGAGCCGGGGGTTACGAGCAGTACTTA. Protein: CTSTSRRAGGYEQYL.

This clonotype was detected only once. This chain joins TRBV24-1 and TRBJ2-2; 12 nucleotides align to TRBD2. The CDR3 length is 16 residues. Looked up from germline, CDR1 is KGHDR and CDR2 is SFDVKD. V shed 10 bases, J shed 7 bases, and the junction held 12 bases outside the gene matches. CDR3 DNA: TGTGCCACAGAAAGATGGGGACTAGCGGGCATCGGGGAGCTGTTTTTT. This codes for CATERWGLAGIGELFF.

To note about this clonotype: One end of the junction does not line up with germline, which may come from a read error. The CDR3 protein is CSIDGLRVWNEQFF. The DNA for the CDR3 is TGCAGCATTGATGGATTGCGGGTGTGGAATGAGCAGTTCTTC. This sequence joins TRBV29-1 and TRBJ2-1, with D tentatively TRBD2 (5 bases). CDR3 length: 14 amino acids. Germline-derived CDR1 and CDR2 are SQVTM and ANQGSEA.

Comments on this clonotype: The germline gene is not matched at one end of the junction; a read error may be the cause. V usage is TRBV6-5 and J usage is TRBJ1-6; no reliable D call. The germline gives CDR1 MNHEY, CDR2 SVGAGI. The CDR3 runs to 15 residues. The CDR3 here is CASSYSDGKNSHLRF. DNA for the CDR3: TGTGCCAGCAGTTATTCCGACGGTAAAAATTCACACCTCCGGTTT.

In regard to this clonotype: Germline is not matched at one junction end, which may reflect a read error. V usage is TRBV18 and J usage is TRBJ2-5; 8 bases fit TRBD1. Germline CDR1 and CDR2: KGHSH and LQKENI. This CDR3 spans 14 amino acids. This CDR3 reads CASSPDRGQESQYF. The CDR3 nucleotides are TGTGCCAGCTCACCTGACAGGGGCCAAGAGAGCCAGTACTTC.

Notes on this clonotype: This may stem from a read error, because a much larger clone lies one nucleotide away. This sequence joins TRBV5-1 and TRBJ2-5, with 8 positions matching TRBD1. Germline V gene lookup returns CDR1 SGHRS and CDR2 YFSETQ. This CDR3 spans 15 amino acids. J gave up 2 bases and V 0 bases, and 3 bases lay outside the gene matches. In DNA, the CDR3 is TGCGCCAGCAGCTTGGGGAGACAGGGGCAAGAGACCCAGTACTTC. Translation: CASSLGRQGQETQYF.